Listed below are T cell receptor beta chains from one sample, sequenced in a study of T-cell memory formation after mild COVID-19. One entry per CDR3 protein, called by TCRdb with MiXCR from the 5' RACE reads. The sample has fewer than 150,000 distinct CDR3 sequences; approximately 15% are singletons. The sequenced sample consisted of PBMCs or a T cell subset sorted from them (not recorded which). Receptor source: a man in his late teens or twenties who had mild COVID-19 (a few samples of this study predate the infection). Cell type and time point are not known. Both conserved end residues are part of each CDR3. Fields, in order: clone size, D gene, V gene, J gene, CDR3 DNA, CDR3 protein. A D gene is named only where the DNA matches it firmly. The size field is filled for only some rows; it gives once, few, many or a size class.

>NA|NA|TRBV6-5|TRBJ2-2
TGTGCCAGCACAAGTAACACCGGGGAGCTGTTTTTT
CASTSNTGELFF
>few|NA|TRBV14|TRBJ1-2
TGTGCCAGCAGCCCGATGACAGCTAACTATGGCTACACCTTC
CASSPMTANYGYTF
>few|NA|TRBV4-2|TRBJ2-4
TGTGCCGGCAGCCCCCGGACAGCCTTAACGGGGAACATTCAGTACTTC
CAGSPRTALTGNIQYF
>NA|NA|TRBV20-1|TRBJ2-1
TGCAGTGCTATCCCCAGCGGTAGCTCCTACAATGAGCAGTTCTTC
CSAIPSGSSYNEQFF
>many|TRBD2|TRBV7-8|TRBJ2-2
TGTGCCAGCAGCTTAGATCGGGGGGTGTACACCGGGGAGCTGTTTTTT
CASSLDRGVYTGELFF
>NA|NA|TRBV7-9|TRBJ2-4
TGTGCCAGCAGCCCGGCCTCGAGCTGGGGCATTCAGTACTTC
CASSPASSWGIQYF
>few|TRBD2|TRBV7-2|TRBJ2-5
TGTGCCAGCAGCCGACTAGCGGGGGGGCCTGGGTTC
CASSRLAGGPGF
>few|NA|TRBV5-1|TRBJ1-2
TGCGCCAGCAGCTTGGAGCCGAGTAACTATGGCTACACCTTC
CASSLEPSNYGYTF
>few|NA|TRBV7-6|TRBJ2-5
TGTGCCAGCAGCTTAGTTAAAGGCCAAGAGACCCAGTACTTC
CASSLVKGQETQYF
>NA|NA|TRBV6-5|TRBJ1-1
TGTGCCAGCAGTTACGGATATTGGGGTAACACTGAAGCTTTCTTT
CASSYGYWGNTEAFF
>few|TRBD1|TRBV12-3/TRBV12-4|TRBJ1-1
TGTGCCAGCAGTCCGGGACAGAATCCTATGGAAGCTTTCTTT
CASSPGQNPMEAFF
>NA|NA|TRBV6-4|TRBJ2-3
TGTGCCAGCAGTGATCAGTATGAAGATACGCAGTATTTT
CASSDQYEDTQYF
>few|NA|TRBV20-1|TRBJ2-5
TGCAGTGCTCGAAGCGCGACAACCCAAGAGACCCAGTACTTC
CSARSATTQETQYF
>NA|NA|TRBV7-2|TRBJ1-2
TGTGCCAGCAGCTCGCCCCGGGCCCGCTCAGGTGGCTACACCTTC
CASSSPRARSGGYTF
>NA|TRBD1|TRBV6-5|TRBJ1-1
TGTGCCAGCAGTCATCGACAGGGAGGAGCTTTCTTT
CASSHRQGGAFF
>NA|NA|TRBV10-3|TRBJ1-4
TGTGCCATCAGTGAGCGGCCGGATAATGAAAAACTGTTTTTT
CAISERPDNEKLFF
>NA|NA|TRBV10-3|TRBJ1-6
TGTGCCATCAGGGTAGGGGCAGGCCTAACCCCCGGCCCCCTCCACTTT
CAIRVGAGLTPGPLHF
>few|TRBD2|TRBV5-1|TRBJ2-5
TGCGCCAGCAGCTTGGGGGACTTAGCGGGGGAGACCCAGTACTTC
CASSLGDLAGETQYF
>NA|TRBD1|TRBV5-1|TRBJ1-2
TGCGCCAGCCGACCTTACAGGGGGGACTATGGCTACACCTTC
CASRPYRGDYGYTF
>few|NA|TRBV20-1|TRBJ2-3
TGCAGTGCTAGAGTACCGGCAGGACTTACAGATACGCAGTATTTT
CSARVPAGLTDTQYF
>NA|NA|TRBV20-1|TRBJ1-5
TGCAGTGCTAGGAGGGGCCGGGGCCAGCCCCAGCATTTT
CSARRGRGQPQHF
>NA|NA|TRBV6-5|TRBJ1-2
TGTGCCAGCAGCTCTCCGGGAACTAGGGGCTACACCTTC
CASSSPGTRGYTF
>few|NA|TRBV7-9|TRBJ2-1
TGTGCCAGCAGCCCATTGAGCTCCTACAATGAGCAGTTCTTC
CASSPLSSYNEQFF
>NA|NA|TRBV7-8|TRBJ1-1
TGTGCCAGCAGCTTAGTAGGAGGGAACACTGAAGCTTTCTTT
CASSLVGGNTEAFF
>NA|NA|TRBV20-1|TRBJ1-2
TGCAGTGCTAGAGATTCCGGGGGAGTGGTAGGCGGCTACACCTTC
CSARDSGGVVGGYTF
>few|NA|TRBV7-2|TRBJ2-5
TGTGCCAGCAGCCCGGGACGGGGAGAGACCCAGTACTTC
CASSPGRGETQYF
>NA|NA|TRBV20-1|TRBJ1-3
TGCAGTGCCCGGGCAGGGACCGGAAACACCATATATTTT
CSARAGTGNTIYF